The entry that follows covers one TCR beta chain sequence. This entry comes from a study of blood T cells in healthy people across ages. V was cut by 7 bases and J by 3 bases, with 18 bases left in between. This CDR3 spans 15 amino acids. Germline V lookup: CDR1 MNHEY, CDR2 SVGEGT. Primed by a sample-barcoded 5' primer and a J-beta primer mix, a second PCR proceeded for about 6 to 12 cycles. From the 5' RACE reads, TCRdb called clonotypes with MiXCR, one entry per CDR3 protein. The repertoire has approximately 800,000 distinct CDR3 sequences, about 59% of them found once; the top ten carry 25% to 35%. The extraction recovered at least 5 micrograms of total RNA per sample.

The sequence was collected from a man younger than 45 in good health. The sequencing input was blood. The chain is built from TRBV6-2 or TRBV6-3 and TRBJ1-1; D is ambiguous. The CDR3 nucleotides are TGTGCCAGCACCCCATTGCTCCTTGCGGACACTGAAGCTTTCTTT. This encodes CASTPLLLADTEAFF.